Listed below are T cell receptor beta chains from one sample, sequenced in a study of early T cells in non-severe SARS-CoV-2 infection. TCRdb ran MiXCR on the 5' RACE reads and lists one entry per CDR3 protein. Altogether 80,000 or so distinct CDR3 sequences are present, more than 13% being singletons, with the ten largest covering roughly 3%. Sequencing was done on a sample of whole blood. These receptors were taken from an adult who was a healthcare worker with PCR-confirmed SARS-CoV-2 infection or an uninfected control (not recorded which). CDR3s include the opening cysteine and the closing phenylalanine or tryptophan. Each record gives: V gene, J gene, clone size, D gene, CDR3 DNA, CDR3 protein. A D gene is named only where the DNA matches it firmly. The size entry is marked missing in some rows and otherwise reads once, few, many or a size class.

v_gene: TRBV29-1; j_gene: TRBJ2-1; abundance: medium-sized; d_gene: -; CDR3nt: TGCAGCGTTGCGCGGTCCGGTGAGCAGTTCTTC; CDR3aa: CSVARSGEQFF
v_gene: TRBV5-1; j_gene: TRBJ1-6; abundance: few; d_gene: TRBD1; CDR3nt: TGCGCCAGCAGCTTGGTAACAGGGGGTAGTAATTCACCCCTCCACTTT; CDR3aa: CASSLVTGGSNSPLHF
v_gene: TRBV5-1; j_gene: TRBJ1-1; abundance: -; d_gene: TRBD1; CDR3nt: TGCGCCAGCAGCTTGGGGACAGGACCGAACACTGAAGCTTTCTTT; CDR3aa: CASSLGTGPNTEAFF
v_gene: TRBV7-3; j_gene: TRBJ1-4; abundance: many; d_gene: -; CDR3nt: TGTGCCAGCAGCGGAGGATTTCGGGCACGCAATAATGAAAAACTGTTTTTT; CDR3aa: CASSGGFRARNNEKLFF
v_gene: TRBV3-1; j_gene: TRBJ2-2; abundance: few; d_gene: -; CDR3nt: TGTGCCAGCAGCCGCGCGGGTCGAATCGCGAACACCGGGGAGCTGTTTTTT; CDR3aa: CASSRAGRIANTGELFF
v_gene: TRBV14; j_gene: TRBJ1-3; abundance: -; d_gene: -; CDR3nt: TGTGCCAGCAGCTTGCGGGCCGTCTCTGGAAACACCATATATTTT; CDR3aa: CASSLRAVSGNTIYF
v_gene: TRBV19; j_gene: TRBJ1-5; abundance: many; d_gene: -; CDR3nt: TGTGCCAGTGCATACTCTAGCAATCAGCCCCAGCATTTT; CDR3aa: CASAYSSNQPQHF
v_gene: TRBV30; j_gene: TRBJ2-7; abundance: -; d_gene: -; CDR3nt: TGTGCCTGGAGTCCTGGTTACGAGCAGTACTTC; CDR3aa: CAWSPGYEQYF
v_gene: TRBV2; j_gene: TRBJ1-1; abundance: -; d_gene: -; CDR3nt: TGTGCCAGCAGTAATCTGGGCATTGAAGCTTTCTTT; CDR3aa: CASSNLGIEAFF
v_gene: TRBV7-3; j_gene: TRBJ2-5; abundance: few; d_gene: TRBD2; CDR3nt: TGTGCCAGCAGCCCATCAGCGGGATCAGAGACCCAGTACTTC; CDR3aa: CASSPSAGSETQYF